This T cell receptor beta chain was sequenced for a study of blood T cells in healthy people across ages. At the level of the study: About one barcoded TCR beta cDNA was captured per two T cells.

Primed by a sample-barcoded 5' primer and a J-beta primer mix, a second PCR proceeded for about 6 to 12 cycles. CDR3-containing paired-end reads numbering at least 2.5 million came from each sample. Via MiXCR, TCRdb re-called the 5' RACE reads, giving one row per CDR3 protein. The sample records 650,000 to 1,000,000 distinct CDR3 sequences, 36% being singletons. This clonotype was seen at least ten times. The target antigen is unknown. The study, taken as a whole, reports: Across the age range, TCR beta diversity per million T cells fell in a roughly linear way.

This TCR came from a man aged 18 to 30 in good health. Input material: blood.

CDR3 in DNA: TGTGCCAGCAGCGTAGACGTTACAGATACGCAGTATTTT. Encoded protein: CASSVDVTDTQYF. This chain uses TRBV9 with TRBJ2-3; D remains ambiguous. The V end was cut by 0 bases, the J end by 3 bases, with 5 bases between. Germline V lookup: CDR1 SGDLS, CDR2 YYNGEE. This CDR3 region has 13 residues. Full variable domain (outside the CDR3, taken from reference TRBV9 and TRBJ2-3): DSGVTQTPKHLITATGQRVTLRCSPRSGDLSVYWYQQSLDQGLQFLIQYYNGEERAKGNILERFSAQQFPDLHSELNLSSLELGDSALYFCASSVDVTDTQYFGPGTRLTVL.